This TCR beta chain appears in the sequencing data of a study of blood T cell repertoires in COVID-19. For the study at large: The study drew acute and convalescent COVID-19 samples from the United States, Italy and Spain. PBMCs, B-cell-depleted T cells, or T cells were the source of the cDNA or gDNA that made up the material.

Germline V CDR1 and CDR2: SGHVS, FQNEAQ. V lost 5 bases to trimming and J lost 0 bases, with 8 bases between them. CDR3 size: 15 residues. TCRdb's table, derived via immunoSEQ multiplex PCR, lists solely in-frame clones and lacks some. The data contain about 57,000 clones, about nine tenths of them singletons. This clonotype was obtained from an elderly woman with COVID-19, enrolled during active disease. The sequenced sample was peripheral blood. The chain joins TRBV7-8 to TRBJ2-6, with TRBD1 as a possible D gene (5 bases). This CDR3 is CASSPGISGANVLTF. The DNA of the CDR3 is TGTGCCAGCAGCCCAGGGATCTCTGGGGCCAACGTCCTGACTTTC.